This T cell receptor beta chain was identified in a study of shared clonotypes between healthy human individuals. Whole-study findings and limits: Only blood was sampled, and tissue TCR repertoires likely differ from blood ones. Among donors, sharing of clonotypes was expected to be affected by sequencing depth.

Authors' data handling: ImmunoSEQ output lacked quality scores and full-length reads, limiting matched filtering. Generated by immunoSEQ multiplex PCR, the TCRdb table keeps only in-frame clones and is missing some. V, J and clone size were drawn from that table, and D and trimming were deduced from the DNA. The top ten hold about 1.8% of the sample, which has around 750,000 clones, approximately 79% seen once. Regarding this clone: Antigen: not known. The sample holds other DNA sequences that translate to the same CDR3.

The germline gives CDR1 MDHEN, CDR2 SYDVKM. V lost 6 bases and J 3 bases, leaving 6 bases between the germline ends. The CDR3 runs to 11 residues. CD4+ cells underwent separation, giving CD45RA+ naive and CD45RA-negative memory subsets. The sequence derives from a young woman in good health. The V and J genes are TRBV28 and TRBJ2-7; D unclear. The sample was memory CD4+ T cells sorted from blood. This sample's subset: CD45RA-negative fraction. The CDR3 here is CASSLDYEQYF. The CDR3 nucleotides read TGTGCCAGCAGCCTTGACTACGAGCAGTACTTC.